This is a list of T cell receptor beta chains from one sample in a study of identifying expanded T cells in peripheral blood. Only in-frame clones appear in the TCRdb table, and some are missing; sequencing was by immunoSEQ multiplex PCR. The sample comprises approximately 140,000 clones, 75% to 90% of which are singletons, and about 8% rests with the top ten. The specimen was blood. The receptors were gathered from a person between 18 and 75 years old in good health. Both conserved end residues are part of each CDR3. Each record gives: J gene, clone size, D gene, V gene, CDR3 length, CDR3 protein, CDR3 DNA. D genes are given only for firm matches. The size entry is marked missing in some rows and otherwise reads once, few, many or a size class.

>TRBJ2-4|.|TRBD1|TRBV5-1|15
CASSRTGGASNIQYF
TGCGCCAGCAGCCGAACAGGGGGCGCATCAAACATTCAGTACTTC
>TRBJ2-5|once|.|TRBV14|14
CASSHLDAKVKQYF
TGTGCCAGCAGCCACCTCGACGCGAAAGTGAAGCAGTACTTC
>TRBJ1-1|.|.|TRBV30|13
CAWSVQMNTEAFF
TGTGCCTGGAGTGTTCAGATGAACACTGAAGCTTTCTTT
>TRBJ2-5|.|TRBD2|TRBV15|16
CATSRDYPAGRETQYF
TGTGCCACCAGCAGAGATTACCCAGCGGGAAGAGAGACCCAGTACTTC
>TRBJ1-1|.|TRBD1|TRBV18|13
CASSREGAVGAFF
TGTGCCAGCTCTCGAGAGGGGGCTGTGGGAGCTTTCTTT
>TRBJ2-3|.|.|TRBV6-1|14
CASSVGGPTDTQYF
TGTGCCAGCAGTGTGGGGGGCCCCACAGATACGCAGTATTTT
>TRBJ2-1|.|.|TRBV6-1|16
CASSEAQGFPYNEQFF
TGTGCCAGCAGTGAAGCTCAGGGTTTCCCCTACAATGAGCAGTTCTTC
>TRBJ1-3|.|.|TRBV7-9|15
CASSPGGRSGNTIYF
TGTGCCAGCAGCCCCGGTGGTCGCTCTGGAAACACCATATATTTT
>TRBJ1-1|.|TRBD1|TRBV15|14
CATSRDRGNTEAFF
TGTGCCACCAGCAGGGACAGGGGGAACACTGAAGCTTTCTTT
>TRBJ2-1|.|.|TRBV19|13
CASSISPNNEQFF
TGTGCCAGTAGTATTAGCCCCAACAATGAGCAGTTCTTC
>TRBJ1-1|.|.|TRBV9|13
CASSSQGTVEAFF
TGTGCCAGCAGCTCGCAGGGGACGGTTGAAGCTTTCTTT
>TRBJ1-2|.|TRBD1|TRBV27|15
CASSLGQGFNYGYTF
TGTGCCAGCAGTTTAGGACAGGGCTTTAACTATGGCTACACCTTC
>TRBJ1-6|.|TRBD1|TRBV6-5|15
CASRTGQGFNSPLHF
TGTGCCAGCAGAACCGGACAGGGGTTTAATTCACCCCTCCACTTT
>TRBJ1-1|.|.|TRBV7-9|13
CASSRTGNTEAFF
TGTGCCAGCAGTCGTACAGGGAACACTGAAGCTTTCTTT
>TRBJ1-5|.|.|TRBV4-1|17
CASSQGLGRNNNQPQHF
TGCGCCAGCAGCCAAGGTCTAGGGCGGAATAACAATCAGCCCCAGCATTTT
>TRBJ1-1|.|TRBD1|TRBV6-4|14
CASSGTGGNTEAFF
TGTGCCAGCAGTGGGACAGGAGGGAACACTGAAGCTTTCTTT